The present T cell receptor beta chain was sequenced within a study of shared clonotypes between healthy human individuals. Germline assignment: CDR1 MNHEY and CDR2 SMNVEV (reference sequence). The CDR3 covers 15 residues. V lost 11 bases to trimming and J lost 0 bases, with 17 bases between them. This table comes from immunoSEQ multiplex PCR, and its TCRdb copy is limited to in-frame clones, with some not included. The table includes hundreds of thousands of clones, 92% detected once. Selected positively for CCR7 and CD45RO-negative, naive CD8 cells excluded terminally differentiated effector memory CD45RA+ cells.

The sample taken for sequencing was naive CD8+ T cells sorted from blood. V usage is TRBV27 and J usage is TRBJ2-1; perhaps TRBD1 as D (7 bases). The receptor was isolated from a man aged 30 to 39 in good health. CDR3 sequence (DNA): TGTGCCGTCCAGGGGGGACAGAGCTCCTACAATGAGCAGTTCTTC. It encodes CAVQGGQSSYNEQFF.